This is a list of T cell receptor beta chains from one sample in a study of Ad26.COV2.S vaccination and SARS-CoV-2 variants. This table comes from immunoSEQ multiplex PCR, and its TCRdb copy is limited to in-frame clones, with some not included. The sample lists roughly 350,000 clones, 85% to 90% occurring once. The sample in question was peripheral blood, obtained in a trial of Ad26.COV2.S vaccine versus placebo. The receptors come from a person between 18 and 65 years old who received the Ad26.COV2.S COVID-19 vaccine or a placebo. Each CDR3 is given with its conserved first and last residue. A D gene is named only where the DNA matches it firmly. Where a row states a size, it is once, few, many or the class of an expanded clone; other rows omit it.

clone size	J gene	V gene	D gene	CDR3 DNA	CDR3 protein
-	TRBJ2-7	TRBV4-2	-	TGTGCCAGCAGCCAAGCAGGGCGAGAGCAGTACTTC	CASSQAGREQYF
-	TRBJ2-5	TRBV5-4	TRBD2	TGTGCCAGCAGCCCAGGAGCGGGGCACCAAGAGACCCAGTACTTC	CASSPGAGHQETQYF
-	TRBJ2-6	TRBV18	-	TGTGCCAGCTCACCAGCAATAAGTTCGAGAGGGGCCAACGTCCTGACTTTC	CASSPAISSRGANVLTF
-	TRBJ1-1	TRBV19	-	TGTGCCAGTAGTACTAATGCGGGGGGCACTGAAGCTTTCTTT	CASSTNAGGTEAFF
-	TRBJ2-1	TRBV27	TRBD2	TGTGCCAGCCGGGGACTAGCGCGAGGTGAGCAGTTCTTC	CASRGLARGEQFF
-	TRBJ2-7	TRBV28	TRBD2	TGTGCCAGCAGTTTCAGCGGGGGGGCCTACGAGCAGTACTTC	CASSFSGGAYEQYF
-	TRBJ2-5	TRBV7-2	-	TGTGCCAGCAGCCTACAGTACCAAGAGACCCAGTACTTC	CASSLQYQETQYF
few	TRBJ1-5	TRBV6-5	-	TGTGCCAGCAGGATACAGGGTGGCAATCAGCCCCAGCATTTT	CASRIQGGNQPQHF
few	TRBJ2-7	TRBV7-9	TRBD1	TGTGCCAGCAGCTTAGGGGACAGGGGAGAATACGAGCAGTACTTC	CASSLGDRGEYEQYF
once	TRBJ2-1	TRBV5-1	-	TGCGCCAGCAGCTTGGACCGACTAAGGGGGGTTGACAATGAGCAGTTCTTC	CASSLDRLRGVDNEQFF